This is a list of T cell receptor beta chains from one sample in a study of breast tumors, draining lymph nodes, adjacent tissues. One entry per CDR3 protein, called by TCRdb with MiXCR from the multiplex PCR reads. The sample contains 150,000 to 200,000 distinct CDR3 sequences, roughly 31% of which appear only once. The specimen sequenced was axillary lymph node tissue. Every receptor here comes from a female donor with breast cancer. Some clones in this sample may be carry-over from other donors' samples. CDR3s include the opening cysteine and the closing phenylalanine or tryptophan. A D gene is named only where the DNA matches it firmly. Clone size is given for some rows only: seen once, a few or many times, or a class if the clone is expanded.

V: TRBV7-3; size: many; D: .; J: TRBJ2-3; CDR3: CASSPGGAGGQDTQYF; DNA: TGTGCCAGCAGCCCGGGGGGGGCAGGGGGTCAAGATACGCAGTATTTT
V: TRBV19; size: many; D: .; J: TRBJ1-5; CDR3: CASSLGDGYNQPQHF; DNA: TGTGCCAGTAGTTTGGGGGACGGGTATAATCAGCCCCAGCATTTT
V: TRBV7-6; size: few; D: .; J: TRBJ2-2; CDR3: CASTWGGTGELFF; DNA: TGTGCCAGCACCTGGGGGGGCACCGGGGAGTTGTTTTTT
V: TRBV6-6; size: many; D: TRBD1; J: TRBJ2-3; CDR3: CASSQDRGSDTQYF; DNA: TGTGCCAGCAGCCAGGACAGGGGTTCGGATACGCAGTATTTT
V: TRBV9; size: many; D: .; J: TRBJ2-5; CDR3: CASSVEGRLQETQYF; DNA: TGTGCCAGCAGCGTAGAGGGCAGACTCCAAGAGACCCAGTACTTC
V: TRBV2; size: once; D: TRBD2; J: TRBJ2-7; CDR3: CASSARHSGRVYEQYF; DNA: TGTGCCAGCAGTGCTAGGCATAGCGGGAGAGTATACGAGCAGTACTTC
V: TRBV19; size: .; D: .; J: TRBJ1-1; CDR3: CASSPVWEVGAFF; DNA: TGTGCCAGTAGCCCCGTTTGGGAAGTGGGGGCTTTCTTT
V: TRBV12-3/TRBV12-4; size: many; D: .; J: TRBJ2-5; CDR3: CASSLSPGGETQYF; DNA: TGTGCCAGCAGTTTAAGCCCCGGAGGAGAGACCCAGTACTTC
V: TRBV19; size: many; D: .; J: TRBJ2-2; CDR3: CASSMPRRGAGELFF; DNA: TGTGCCAGTAGTATGCCTAGGAGAGGCGCCGGGGAGCTGTTTTTT
V: TRBV6-4; size: many; D: TRBD1; J: TRBJ2-2; CDR3: CASSDEGAGTGELFF; DNA: TGTGCCAGCAGTGACGAGGGGGCTGGGACCGGGGAGCTGTTTTTT
V: TRBV20-1; size: many; D: TRBD2; J: TRBJ2-7; CDR3: CSARSGTSGSKDEQYF; DNA: TGCAGTGCTCGGTCCGGGACTAGCGGGAGTAAGGACGAGCAGTACTTC
V: TRBV7-8; size: many; D: .; J: TRBJ2-5; CDR3: CASSLARGHQETQYF; DNA: TGTGCCAGCAGCTTAGCGCGGGGGCACCAAGAGACCCAGTACTTC
V: TRBV29-1; size: .; D: .; J: TRBJ1-2; CDR3: CSVEDPGVGNTF; DNA: TGCAGCGTTGAAGATCCAGGGGTCGGAAACACCTTC
V: TRBV5-4; size: .; D: .; J: TRBJ1-6; CDR3: CASSLDGGRPLHF; DNA: TGTGCCAGCAGCTTGGATGGAGGGAGACCCCTCCACTTT
V: TRBV6-1; size: few; D: TRBD1; J: TRBJ2-1; CDR3: CASSEPRGRYNEQFF; DNA: TGTGCCAGCAGTGAGCCCAGGGGGCGATACAATGAGCAGTTCTTC
V: TRBV6-1; size: .; D: TRBD2; J: TRBJ2-1; CDR3: CASSEALRGGYNEQFF; DNA: TGTGCCAGCAGTGAAGCGCTGCGGGGGGGGTACAATGAGCAGTTCTTC
V: TRBV5-1; size: many; D: TRBD2; J: TRBJ2-3; CDR3: CASSFTSGSGDTQYF; DNA: TGCGCCAGCAGCTTCACTAGCGGGAGTGGAGATACGCAGTATTTT
V: TRBV15; size: .; D: TRBD1; J: TRBJ1-2; CDR3: CATSRGGATGYGYTF; DNA: TGTGCCACCAGCAGAGGGGGGGCGACAGGGTATGGCTACACCTTC
V: TRBV30; size: many; D: TRBD1; J: TRBJ2-1; CDR3: CAWHRGLRGNEQFF; DNA: TGTGCCTGGCACAGGGGCCTCAGAGGAAATGAGCAGTTCTTC
V: TRBV6-1; size: many; D: .; J: TRBJ1-6; CDR3: CASSEVAPLHF; DNA: TGTGCCAGCAGTGAAGTGGCGCCCCTCCACTTT
V: TRBV2; size: .; D: .; J: TRBJ1-2; CDR3: CASSSGWGDGYTF; DNA: TGTGCCAGCAGTTCCGGATGGGGCGATGGCTACACCTTC
V: TRBV10-3; size: few; D: TRBD1; J: TRBJ1-1; CDR3: CAISRGQGREPEAFF; DNA: TGTGCCATCAGCCGCGGACAGGGGAGAGAGCCTGAAGCTTTCTTT
V: TRBV11-2; size: few; D: .; J: TRBJ2-3; CDR3: CASSPGGIDTQYF; DNA: TGTGCCAGCAGCCCTGGGGGCATAGATACGCAGTATTTT
V: TRBV15; size: .; D: .; J: TRBJ2-7; CDR3: CATSRARTGNSYEQYF; DNA: TGTGCCACCAGCAGAGCTAGGACGGGGAACTCCTACGAGCAGTACTTC